What follows are 7 T cell receptor beta chains derived from one specimen sequenced in a study of neurological immune-mediated disorders. Each CDR3 protein gets one entry after TCRdb re-called the 5' RACE reads with MiXCR. Among 75,000 to 80,000 distinct CDR3 sequences listed, about 5.5% were seen once. The sample comprised PBMCs. The receptors derive from a young woman with multiple sclerosis.

This clonotype was recorded at least ten times. The chain joins TRBV12-3 or TRBV12-4 to TRBJ1-6; 8 bases fit TRBD1. The V gene end was trimmed by 3 bases and the J gene end by 10 bases; junction bases not matched to a gene: 2. This CDR3 contains 13 residues. The CDR3: CASSFRGQSPLHF. In DNA, the CDR3 is TGTGCCAGCAGTTTCAGGGGGCAATCACCCCTCCACTTT.

This clonotype was recorded a few times. V and J are TRBV18 and TRBJ1-3; possible D gene TRBD1, 6 bases. V shed 2 bases and J shed 4 bases, with 18 bases lying between them. Germline assignment: CDR1 KGHSH and CDR2 LQKENI. This CDR3 region has 17 residues. The CDR3 nucleotides are TGTGCCAGCTCACCAGCCGCCCTAGGACAGCCAGGAAACACCATATATTTT. It is translated as CASSPAALGQPGNTIYF.

This clonotype has a count of ten or more. The chain links TRBV5-1 to TRBJ2-6, with D perhaps TRBD1 (6 bases). Deletions cut 4 bases from V and 0 bases from J, with 11 bases between. The germline V gene has CDR1 SGHRS and CDR2 YFSETQ. CDR3 length: 16 amino acids. CDR3 DNA sequence: TGCGCCAGCAGCCTTACAGGGACCTCTGGGGCCAACGTCCTGACTTTC. Amino acids: CASSLTGTSGANVLTF. Complete variable domain (other parts from reference TRBV5-1 and TRBJ2-6): KAGVTQTPRYLIKTRGQQVTLSCSPISGHRSVSWYQQTPGQGLQFLFEYFSETQRNKGNFPGRFSGRQFSNSRSEMNVSTLELGDSALYLCASSLTGTSGANVLTFGAGSRLTVL.

This clonotype was detected many times. The chain has TRBV20-1 and TRBJ2-7; D remains ambiguous. CDR1 and CDR2 (germline): DFQATT, SNEGSKA (reference sequence). The CDR3 has 13 amino acids. The ends were cut back, 0 bases at V and 0 bases at J, with 6 bases in the middle. The DNA of the CDR3 is TGCAGTGCTAGAGATCACCGCTCCTACGAGCAGTACTTC. Translated: CSARDHRSYEQYF.

This clonotype appeared many times. The chain couples TRBV3-1 to TRBJ2-3; D tentatively fits TRBD1 or TRBD2 (6 bases each). Trimming took 1 base from V and 4 from J, leaving 12 bases between them. CDR1 and CDR2 (germline): LGHDT, YNNKEL (reference sequence). The CDR3 is made up of 15 amino acids. CDR3 residues: CASSQGGAGADTQYF. The CDR3 coding sequence is TGTGCCAGCAGCCAAGGGGGGGCCGGGGCAGATACGCAGTATTTT.

This clonotype was recorded many times. The V and J genes are TRBV20-1 and TRBJ2-2; D gene uncertain. There are 15 residues in the CDR3. Per germline, CDR1 DFQATT and CDR2 SNEGSKA (reference sequence). V lost 0 bases and J 1 base, leaving 9 bases between the germline ends. The CDR3 reads CSARDMTVNTGELFF. CDR3 sequence (DNA): TGCAGTGCTAGAGATATGACGGTGAACACCGGGGAGCTGTTTTTT.

This clonotype was found many times. The rearrangement joins TRBV6-1 to TRBJ2-3; a possible D gene is TRBD2 (6 bases). The CDR3 is 13 residues long. Trimming left V 8 bases short and J 2 bases short, with 11 bases between. Germline V gene data show CDR1 as MNHNS and CDR2 as SASEGT. CDR3 nucleotide sequence: TGTGCCAGCCGGGAGTTGGTCACAGATACGCAGTATTTT. The encoded protein is CASRELVTDTQYF.